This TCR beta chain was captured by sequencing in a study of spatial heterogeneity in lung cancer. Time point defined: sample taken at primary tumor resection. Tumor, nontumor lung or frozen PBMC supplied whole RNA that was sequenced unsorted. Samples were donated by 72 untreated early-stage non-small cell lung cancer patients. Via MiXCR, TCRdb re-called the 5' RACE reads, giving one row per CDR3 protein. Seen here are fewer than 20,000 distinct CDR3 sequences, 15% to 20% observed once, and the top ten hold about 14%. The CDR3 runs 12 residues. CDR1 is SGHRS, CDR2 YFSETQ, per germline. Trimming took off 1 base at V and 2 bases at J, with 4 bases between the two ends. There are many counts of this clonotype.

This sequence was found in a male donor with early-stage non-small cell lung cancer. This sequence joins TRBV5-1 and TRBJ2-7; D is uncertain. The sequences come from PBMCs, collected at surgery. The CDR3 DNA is TGCGCCAGCAGCTTGTCCACCTACGAGCAGTACTTC. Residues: CASSLSTYEQYF.